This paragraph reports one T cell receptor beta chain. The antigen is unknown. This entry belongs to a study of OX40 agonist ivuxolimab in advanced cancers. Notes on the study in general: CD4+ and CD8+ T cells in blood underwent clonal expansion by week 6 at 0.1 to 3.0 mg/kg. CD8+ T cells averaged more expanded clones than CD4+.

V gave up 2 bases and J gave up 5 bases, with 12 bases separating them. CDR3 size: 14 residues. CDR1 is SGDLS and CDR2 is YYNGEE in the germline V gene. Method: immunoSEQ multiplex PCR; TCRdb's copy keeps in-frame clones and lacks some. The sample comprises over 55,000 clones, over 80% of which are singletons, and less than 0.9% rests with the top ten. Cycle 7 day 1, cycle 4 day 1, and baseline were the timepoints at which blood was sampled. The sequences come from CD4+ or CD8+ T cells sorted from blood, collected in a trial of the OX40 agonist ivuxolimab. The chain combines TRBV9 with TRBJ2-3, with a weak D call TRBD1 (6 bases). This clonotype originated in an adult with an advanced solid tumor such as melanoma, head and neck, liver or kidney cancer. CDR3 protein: CASSVRDNLDTQYF. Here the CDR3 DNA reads TGTGCCAGCAGCGTCCGGGACAATTTAGATACGCAGTATTTT. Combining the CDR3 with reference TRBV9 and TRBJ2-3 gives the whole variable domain DSGVTQTPKHLITATGQRVTLRCSPRSGDLSVYWYQQSLDQGLQFLIQYYNGEERAKGNILERFSAQQFPDLHSELNLSSLELGDSALYFCASSVRDNLDTQYFGPGTRLTVL.